The 2 T cell receptor beta chains below were found in one sample sequenced in a study of T cell repertoires in ileal Crohn's disease. The table came from immunoSEQ multiplex PCR; TCRdb's copy has only in-frame clones and leaves some out. The table shows 17,000 or so clones, with around nine tenths occurring only once. The source material was ileal tissue. All receptors derive from an adult with Crohn's disease.

The V and J genes are TRBV4-1 and TRBJ1-1, with D unclear. The V gene lost 1 base and the J gene lost 3 bases, with 9 bases spanning the gap. Germline V gene lookup returns CDR1 MGHRA and CDR2 YSYEKL. The CDR3 sequence is 14 residues long. The chain's CDR3 is CASSQASGDTEAFF. CDR3 coding DNA: TGCGCCAGCAGCCAAGCCTCCGGGGACACTGAAGCTTTCTTT.

The gene calls are TRBV6-4 and TRBJ2-3; 13 positions match TRBD2. Looked up from germline, CDR1 is MRHNA and CDR2 is SNTAGT. CDR3 length: 15 amino acids. The junction had 3 bases not matched to a gene; V was cut back by 5 bases and J by 4 bases. CDR3 in amino acids: CASSRTSGSSDTQYF. The CDR3 DNA is TGTGCCAGCAGTCGGACTAGCGGGAGTTCAGATACGCAGTATTTT.